This TCR beta chain was captured by sequencing in a study of human T cells and chemical hapten exposure. Findings and caveats of the study: Against controls, expanded TCRs gave rise to significantly more large CDR3 similarity clusters. Counts of TCRs above 1 in 1000 frequency stayed unchanged with DPC sensitization.

Germline V gene data show CDR1 as MDHEN and CDR2 as SYDVKM. Trimming shortened V by 6 bases and J by 0 bases, and 13 bases separated the two germline ends. The CDR3 is 15 residues long. Separate cDNA molecules received unique molecular identifiers, which the library attached to them. A single record per CDR3 protein comes from TCRdb applying MiXCR to the RACE reads. The data contain 85,000 to 100,000 distinct CDR3 sequences, roughly 27% of them singletons. The time point is: patch test 3, about 24 weeks after DPC sensitization. Treatment denoted: therapeutic diphenylcyclopropenone sensitization with weekly scalp DPC. About this clonotype: The target antigen is unknown.

The chain combines TRBV28 with TRBJ2-3; the D gene is possibly TRBD2 (5 bases). The sequence derives from a man aged 35-49 years with alopecia areata. Some clones in this sample may be carry-over from other donors' samples. Sequencing was performed on whole blood, taken in connection with sensitization to the hapten diphenylcyclopropenone (DPC). DNA for the CDR3: TGTGCCAGCAGCAAAATAGGACTGAGCACAGATACGCAGTATTTT. Its translation is CASSKIGLSTDTQYF.